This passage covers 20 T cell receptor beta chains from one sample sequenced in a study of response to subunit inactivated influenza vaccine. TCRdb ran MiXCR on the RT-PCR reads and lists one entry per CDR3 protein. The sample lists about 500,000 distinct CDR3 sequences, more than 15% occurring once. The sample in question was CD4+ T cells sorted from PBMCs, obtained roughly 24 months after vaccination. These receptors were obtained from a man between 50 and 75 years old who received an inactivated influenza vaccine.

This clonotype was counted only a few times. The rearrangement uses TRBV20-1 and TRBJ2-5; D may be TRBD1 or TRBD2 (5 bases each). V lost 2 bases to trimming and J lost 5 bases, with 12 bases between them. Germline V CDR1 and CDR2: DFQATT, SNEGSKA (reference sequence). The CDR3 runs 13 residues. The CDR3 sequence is CSARQGWGETQYF. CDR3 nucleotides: TGCAGTGCTAGACAGGGCTGGGGGGAGACCCAGTACTTC.

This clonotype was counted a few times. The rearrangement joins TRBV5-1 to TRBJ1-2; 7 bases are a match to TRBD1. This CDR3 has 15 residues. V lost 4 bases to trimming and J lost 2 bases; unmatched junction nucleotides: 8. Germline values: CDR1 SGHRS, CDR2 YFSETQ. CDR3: CASSKTGTENYGYTF. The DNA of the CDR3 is TGCGCCAGCAGCAAGACCGGGACAGAAAACTATGGCTACACCTTC.

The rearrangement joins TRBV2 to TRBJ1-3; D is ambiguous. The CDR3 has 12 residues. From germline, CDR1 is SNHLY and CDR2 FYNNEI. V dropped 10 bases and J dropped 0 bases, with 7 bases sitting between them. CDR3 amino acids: CANTYSGNTIYF. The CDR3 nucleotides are TGTGCCAACACCTACTCTGGAAACACCATATATTTT.

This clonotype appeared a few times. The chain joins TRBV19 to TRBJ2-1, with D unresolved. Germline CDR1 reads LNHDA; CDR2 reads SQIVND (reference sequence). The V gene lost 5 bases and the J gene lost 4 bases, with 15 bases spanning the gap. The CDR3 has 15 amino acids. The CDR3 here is CASSFLDQRYNEQFF. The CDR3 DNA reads TGTGCCAGTAGTTTTTTGGACCAAAGGTACAATGAGCAGTTCTTC. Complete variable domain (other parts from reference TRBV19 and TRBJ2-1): DGGITQSPKYLFRKEGQNVTLSCEQNLNHDAMYWYRQDPGQGLRLIYYSQIVNDFQKGDIAEGYSVSREKKESFPLTVTSAQKNPTAFYLCASSFLDQRYNEQFFGPGTRLTVL.

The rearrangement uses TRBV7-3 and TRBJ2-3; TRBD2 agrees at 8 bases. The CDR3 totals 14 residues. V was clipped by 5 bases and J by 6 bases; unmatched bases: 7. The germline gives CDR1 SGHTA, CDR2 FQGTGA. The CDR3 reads CASSAGLESDTQYF. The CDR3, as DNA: TGTGCCAGCAGCGCGGGACTAGAGTCCGATACGCAGTATTTT.

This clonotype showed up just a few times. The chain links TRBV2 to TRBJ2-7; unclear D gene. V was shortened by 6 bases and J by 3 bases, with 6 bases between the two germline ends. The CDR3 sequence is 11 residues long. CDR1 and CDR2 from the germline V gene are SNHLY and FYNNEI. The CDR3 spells CASRVRYEQYF. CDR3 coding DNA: TGTGCCAGCAGGGTACGCTACGAGCAGTACTTC.

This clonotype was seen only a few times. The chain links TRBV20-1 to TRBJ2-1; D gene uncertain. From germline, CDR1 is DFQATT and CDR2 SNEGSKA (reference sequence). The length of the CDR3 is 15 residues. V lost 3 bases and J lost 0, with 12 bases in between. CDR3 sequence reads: CSASGRAGSYNEQFF. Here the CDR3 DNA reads TGCAGTGCTAGTGGGCGCGCAGGCTCCTACAATGAGCAGTTCTTC.

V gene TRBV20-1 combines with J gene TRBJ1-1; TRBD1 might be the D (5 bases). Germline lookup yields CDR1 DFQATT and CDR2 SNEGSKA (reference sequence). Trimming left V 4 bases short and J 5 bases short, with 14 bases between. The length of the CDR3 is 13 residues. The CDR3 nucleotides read TGCAGTGCTACAGGGTGGGAGAAAACTGAAGCTTTCTTT. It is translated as CSATGWEKTEAFF.

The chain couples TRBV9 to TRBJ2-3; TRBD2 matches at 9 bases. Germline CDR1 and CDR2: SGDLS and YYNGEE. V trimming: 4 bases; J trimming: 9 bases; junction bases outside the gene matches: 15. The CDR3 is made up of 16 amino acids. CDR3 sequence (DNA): TGTGCCAGCAGCCCTAGCGGGACTCCTCGAGGGGAGACGCAGTATTTT. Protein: CASSPSGTPRGETQYF.

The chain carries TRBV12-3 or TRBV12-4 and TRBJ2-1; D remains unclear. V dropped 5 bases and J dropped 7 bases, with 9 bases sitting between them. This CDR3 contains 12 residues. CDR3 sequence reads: CASSPALNEQFF. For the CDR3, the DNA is TGTGCCAGCAGTCCCGCGTTGAATGAGCAGTTCTTC.

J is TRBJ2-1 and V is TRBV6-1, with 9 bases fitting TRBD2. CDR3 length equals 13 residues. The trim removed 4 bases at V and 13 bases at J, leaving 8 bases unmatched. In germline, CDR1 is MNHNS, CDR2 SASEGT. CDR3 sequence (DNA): TGTGCCAGCAGTGGTAGCGGGAGCGAAACACAGTTCTTC. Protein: CASSGSGSETQFF.

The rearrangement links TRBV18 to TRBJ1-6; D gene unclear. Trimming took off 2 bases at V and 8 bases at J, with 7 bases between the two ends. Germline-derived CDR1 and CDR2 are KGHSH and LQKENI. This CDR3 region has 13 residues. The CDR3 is CASSPNPDSPLHF. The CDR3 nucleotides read TGTGCCAGCTCACCAAACCCCGATTCACCCCTCCACTTT. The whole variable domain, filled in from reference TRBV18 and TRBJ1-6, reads NAGVMQNPRHLVRRRGQEARLRCSPMKGHSHVYWYRQLPEEGLKFMVYLQKENIIDESGMPKERFSAEFPKEGPSILRIQQVVRGDSAAYFCASSPNPDSPLHFGNGTRLTVT.

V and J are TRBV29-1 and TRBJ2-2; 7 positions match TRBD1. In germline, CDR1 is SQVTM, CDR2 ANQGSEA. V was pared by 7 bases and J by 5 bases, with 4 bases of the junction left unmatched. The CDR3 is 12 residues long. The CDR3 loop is CSATTGTGELFF. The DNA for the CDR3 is TGCAGCGCCACGACAGGGACCGGGGAGCTGTTTTTT.

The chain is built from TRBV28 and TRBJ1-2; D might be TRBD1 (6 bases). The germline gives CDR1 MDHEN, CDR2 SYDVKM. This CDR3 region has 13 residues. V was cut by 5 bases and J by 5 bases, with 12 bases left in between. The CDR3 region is CASSPGTHYGYTF. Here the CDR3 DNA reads TGTGCCAGCAGTCCCGGGACACATTATGGCTACACCTTC.

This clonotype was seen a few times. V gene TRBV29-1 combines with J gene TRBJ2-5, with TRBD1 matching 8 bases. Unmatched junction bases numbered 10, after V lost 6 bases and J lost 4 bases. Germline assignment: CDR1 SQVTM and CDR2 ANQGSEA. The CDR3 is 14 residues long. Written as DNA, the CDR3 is TGCAGCGTACGACGACAGGGGACGCGAGAGACCCAGTACTTC. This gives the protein CSVRRQGTRETQYF.

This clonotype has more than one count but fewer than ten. The CDR3 DNA reads as TGCAGTGCTACGGGACTAGCGGGTCGCAATGAGCAGTTCTTC. This encodes CSATGLAGRNEQFF. The gene calls are TRBV20-1 and TRBJ2-1; TRBD2 agrees at 12 bases. The V gene end was trimmed by 4 bases and the J gene end by 6 bases; junction bases not matched to a gene: 4. CDR1 is DFQATT, CDR2 SNEGSKA, per germline (reference sequence). This CDR3 contains 14 residues.

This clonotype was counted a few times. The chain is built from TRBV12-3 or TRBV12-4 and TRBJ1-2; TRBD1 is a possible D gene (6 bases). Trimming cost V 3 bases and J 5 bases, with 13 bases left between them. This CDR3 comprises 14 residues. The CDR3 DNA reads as TGTGCCAGCAGTTTGGGGGGCCCCAAATATGGCTACACCTTC. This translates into CASSLGGPKYGYTF.

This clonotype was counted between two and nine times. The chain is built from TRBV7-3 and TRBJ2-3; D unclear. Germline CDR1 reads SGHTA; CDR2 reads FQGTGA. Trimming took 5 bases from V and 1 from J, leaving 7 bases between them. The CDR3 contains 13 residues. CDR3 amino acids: CASSLFRTDTQYF. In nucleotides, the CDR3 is TGTGCCAGCAGCCTCTTTCGCACAGATACGCAGTATTTT. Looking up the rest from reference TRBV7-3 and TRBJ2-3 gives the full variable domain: GAGVSQTPSNKVTEKGKYVELRCDPISGHTALYWYRQSLGQGPEFLIYFQGTGAADDSGLPNDRFFAVRPEGSVSTLKIQRTERGDSAVYLCASSLFRTDTQYFGPGTRLTVL.

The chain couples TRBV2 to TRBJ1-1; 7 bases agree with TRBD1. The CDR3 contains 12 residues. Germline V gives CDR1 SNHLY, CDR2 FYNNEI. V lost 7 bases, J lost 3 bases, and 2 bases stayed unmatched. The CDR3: CASTTGDTEAFF. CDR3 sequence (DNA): TGTGCCAGCACAACAGGGGACACTGAAGCTTTCTTT.

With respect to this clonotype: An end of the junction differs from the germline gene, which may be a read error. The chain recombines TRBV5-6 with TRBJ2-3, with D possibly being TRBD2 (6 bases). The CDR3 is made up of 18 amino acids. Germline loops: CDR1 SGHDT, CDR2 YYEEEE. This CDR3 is CASSPLDIGGISTDTQYF. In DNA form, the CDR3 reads TGTGCCAGCAGCCCTCTTGATATCGGCGGGATTTCCACAGATACTCAGTATTTT. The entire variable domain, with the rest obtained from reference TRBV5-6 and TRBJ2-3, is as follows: DAGVTQSPTHLIKTRGQQVTLRCSPKSGHDTVSWYQQALGQGPQFIFQYYEEEERQRGNFPDRFSGHQFPNYSSELNVNALLLGDSALYLCASSPLDIGGISTDTQYFGPGTRLTVL.